This T cell receptor (beta chain) came from a study of identical twins (dated by TCRdb to 2016 to 2017). Study-wide context: TCR alpha and beta repertoires from monozygotic twins, unrelated adults of various ages and cord blood were deep-sequenced to test whether fetal clonotypes persist. Replicate twin experiments were performed at different times using different library preparation protocols to rule out contamination. The investigation overall reported the following: Compared with coincidental sharing between unrelated individuals, out-of-frame TCR alpha sequences shared between twins had an excess of sequences with low generation probability. Abundant cord blood beta clonotypes had fewer insertions, young adult naive repertoires showed a similar but weaker trend, and memory repertoires showed no such trend. Zero-insertion analyses could be partly confounded by invariant T cells such as MAIT and iNKT, although diverse VJ usage argued against such confounding for most clonotypes. Excess twin sharing in beta out-of-frame sequences was weaker because fewer shared sequences lowered the signal-to-noise ratio. In monozygotic twins, recombination models systematically underestimated out-of-frame TCR alpha sharing, but the models matched the sharing seen between unrelated individuals. Because the same donors could not be followed over many years, the conclusions depended on cross-sectional statistical analysis.

Comment on this clonotype: Its antigen has not been determined. It has no much larger one-base neighbor in the sample; base qualities were not kept.

Receptor libraries were prepared by 5' RACE. The listed sequencing device is Illumina HiSeq 2000. A universal primer binding site was added through template switching, and the final cDNA carried a unique molecular identifier so that TCR cDNA molecules could be counted accurately. First-strand cDNA for TCR alpha and beta chains was synthesized from specific primers in the conserved constant-segment region. To control for contamination, each cDNA library was double barcoded with a SMART-Mk sample barcode plus Illumina barcodes. TruSeq adapter sequences and Illumina sample barcodes were added in two successive PCR steps. Sequencing of the TCR alpha and beta cDNA libraries was done on the Illumina HiSeq platform using custom primers. Concerning the study's data processing: MiGEC was used to process raw reads and extract unique molecular identifiers, and MiXCR was used to find CDR3 positions. For each individual, recombination models were inferred using an EM algorithm with the repgenHMM and IGoR tools. The analysis of shared clonotypes was done with the tcR package in R, with sharing normalized by the product of cloneset sizes. To study raw recombination without the effects of thymic and clonal selection, out-of-frame nonproductive sequences were analyzed. TCRdb handled the public reads itself, with Q25 trimming in fastp and clone calling in MiXCR, and kept productive beta chains. Under each unique CDR3 protein, matching rows form one entry showing the most common genes and DNA. TCRdb's processing, not the authors' own work, is the source of the V and J calls. For this sample the table gives 460,000 or so distinct CDR3 sequences, of which around 14% were detected only once. The ten most abundant clones make up 0.52% of the sample.

Only healthy Caucasian donors were included. Three pairs of female monozygotic twins, all aged roughly 18 to 29 years, were included in the twin cohort. Positive isolation kits from Invitrogen were used to isolate CD4+ and CD8+ T cell populations. Including cysteine and phenylalanine, the CDR3 has 18 amino acids. The retained sequence is limited to the CDR3, 54 bases, with the frame set at the first base. Trimming leaves V shorter by 0 bases and J shorter by 5 bases, with the junction holding 8 bases beyond the gene matches. The germline V gene encodes CDR1 SGHAT and CDR2 FQNNGV. The data also belong to a second study, concerning yellow fever vaccine responses in identical twins. That second report states: The T cell response to vaccination in identical twins was reported by the authors to appear partly convergent and partly personalized. In identical twins, the study followed T cell clones that responded to the vaccine with precision.

The chain is made from TRBV11-2 and TRBJ2-5; a stretch of 14 junction bases matches TRBD2. This clonotype was sampled from a woman aged 18-35 years in good health. The specimen sequenced was CD4+ T cells sorted from blood. The DNA reads as follows: TGTGCCAGCAGCTTAGACGGCCGACTAGCGGGAGGGAGGGAGACCCAGTACTTC. This is translated as CASSLDGRLAGGRETQYF. Outside the CDR3, residues come from the reference TRBV11-2 and TRBJ2-5 proteins, so the full variable domain is: EAGVAQSPRYKIIEKRQSVAFWCNPISGHATLYWYQQILGQGPKLLIQFQNNGVVDDSQLPKDRFSAERLKGVDSTLKIQPAKLEDSAVYLCASSLDGRLAGGRETQYFGPGTRLLVL.